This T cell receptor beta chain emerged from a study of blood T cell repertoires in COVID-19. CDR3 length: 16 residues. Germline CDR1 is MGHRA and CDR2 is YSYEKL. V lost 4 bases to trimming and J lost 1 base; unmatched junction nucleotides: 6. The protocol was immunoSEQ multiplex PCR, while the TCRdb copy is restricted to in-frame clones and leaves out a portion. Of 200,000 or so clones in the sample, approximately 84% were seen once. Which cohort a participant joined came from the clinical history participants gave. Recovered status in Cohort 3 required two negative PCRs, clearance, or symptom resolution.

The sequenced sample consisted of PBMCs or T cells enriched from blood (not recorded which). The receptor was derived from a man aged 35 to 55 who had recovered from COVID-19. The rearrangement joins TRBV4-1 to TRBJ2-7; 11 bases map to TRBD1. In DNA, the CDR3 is TGCGCCAGCAGCCGCCTGGACAGGGGGCTTTCCTACGAGCAGTACTTC. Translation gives CASSRLDRGLSYEQYF.